This entry concerns a single T cell receptor (beta chain). Its antigen is not known. Of the isolated RNA, all was reverse transcribed, and so the sequenced material was expressed TCRB transcripts. Measured with immunoSEQ multiplex PCR; TCRdb has only the in-frame clones, and not every one. The table includes around 650,000 clones, approximately 13% detected once. Germline loops: CDR1 SQVTM, CDR2 ANQGSEA. J gave up 0 bases and V 6 bases, and 16 bases lay outside the gene matches. This CDR3 has 18 amino acids. The sample comes from a study of beta chain features in type 1 diabetes. CD45RO/CCR7/CD25/CD127/CD95/CD27 separated CD4+ naive, central memory, regulatory and stem cell-like memory cells by sorting. Once sorted, every population was more than 95% pure. Study observations and caveats: Shortening of TCRB CDR3s, moderate but significant, appeared in all four CD4+ subsets of Type 1 diabetes patients.

Source material: naive CD4+ T cells from blood. The receptor was derived from a man aged 30 to 39 with type 1 diabetes. The chain employs TRBV29-1 and TRBJ2-7; TRBD1 matches 11 bases. CDR3 sequence reads: CSVAVMDRGPISSYEQYF. The CDR3 DNA sequence: TGCAGCGTCGCCGTGATGGACAGGGGGCCGATTAGCTCCTACGAGCAGTACTTC.